This T cell receptor beta chain was identified during a study of early stage breast cancer tumors. Study-level background: Eight ER+/PR+/HER2- tumors were invasive ductal; a few were invasive lobular. Approximately 10-fold was the mean read coverage per sample.

Assay: immunoSEQ multiplex PCR; the TCRdb copy retains only in-frame clones and omits some. The profile shows about 34,000 clones, almost 75% of them singletons. The TCR was taken from a person aged 25 to 45 with breast cancer. The specimen was breast tumor tissue.

The CDR3 protein is CASSLVSSRSYNEQFF. The CDR3 region has the DNA TGCGCCAGCAGCTTGGTTAGTTCGCGCTCCTACAATGAGCAGTTCTTC. The gene calls are TRBV5-1 and TRBJ2-1, with D unclear. Trimming shortened V by 0 bases and J by 0 bases, and 10 bases separated the two germline ends. Per germline, CDR1 SGHRS and CDR2 YFSETQ. This CDR3 region has 16 residues.